The TCR beta chain described here comes from a study of blood T cell repertoires in COVID-19. Background on the study: Sites in the United States, Italy and Spain provided acute and convalescent COVID-19 samples.

This CDR3 contains 16 residues. Trimming left V 3 bases short and J 0 bases short, with 18 bases between. CDR1 and CDR2 from the germline V gene are GTSNPN and SVGIG (reference sequence). As handled by the study authors: Nucleated cell number was recorded as an estimate derived from reference gene primer amplification. Profiling relied on immunoSEQ multiplex PCR, and the TCRdb table lists in-frame clones only, not all of them. V, J and clone size are taken as reported in that table, and D and trimming were inferred from the DNA itself. The sample lists under 200,000 clones; over 80% were seen once. The J gene is TRBJ2-7, the V gene TRBV30; a possible D gene is TRBD1 (6 bases). This TCR came from a woman in her twenties or thirties with acute or convalescent COVID-19. The sample was peripheral blood. CDR3 DNA: TGTGCCTGGAGCGACATAGGACAGACAAGCTCCTACGAGCAGTACTTC. Protein: CAWSDIGQTSSYEQYF.